The subject of this entry is one TCR beta chain. The CDR3 has 15 residues. Germline V gene lookup returns CDR1 MDHEN and CDR2 SYDVKM. V lost 7 bases and J 4 bases, leaving 19 bases between the germline ends. The method was immunoSEQ multiplex PCR; TCRdb's version includes in-frame clones alone and lacks a portion of them. The sample holds 65,000 to 85,000 clones, 70% to 80% seen once. This sample was taken from a study of blood T cell repertoires in COVID-19. This TCR was recovered from a woman older than 75 with active or convalescent COVID-19. The chain links TRBV28 to TRBJ2-5, with a tentative D call TRBD2 (6 bases). Material: peripheral blood. This CDR3 is CASIARGRWRETQYF. In DNA, the CDR3 is TGTGCCAGCATTGCGCGAGGGAGGTGGAGAGAGACCCAGTACTTC.